This T cell receptor beta chain was sequenced for a study of blood T cell repertoires in COVID-19. Study in general: COVID-19 samples from acute and convalescent phases originated in the United States, Italy and Spain. In each case, the material was cDNA or gDNA derived from T cells, B-cell-depleted T cells, or PBMCs.

This clone was picked up one time. V shed 5 bases and J shed 1 base, with 12 bases lying between them. Germline-derived CDR1 and CDR2 are SGHTA and FQGNSA. The CDR3 runs 15 residues. Authors' data handling: Reference gene primers were amplified, and this amplification served to estimate nucleated cell counts. TCRdb's table, derived via immunoSEQ multiplex PCR, lists solely in-frame clones and lacks some. V, J and clone size are those of that table, while D and trimming were read from the DNA. The profile shows some 300,000 clones, around nine tenths of them singletons. The source is a man aged 70 or older with acute or convalescent COVID-19. The rearrangement joins TRBV7-2 to TRBJ2-1; perhaps TRBD1 as D (5 bases). The sequenced sample was peripheral blood. CDR3 residues: CASSTRTPSYNEQFF. The CDR3 DNA follows: TGTGCCAGCAGCACGCGGACACCTTCCTACAATGAGCAGTTCTTC.